The rows below give T cell receptor beta chains drawn from one sample of a study of T cells after yellow fever vaccination. TCRdb reprocessed the 5' RACE reads via MiXCR and lists one record per CDR3 protein. Of around 530,000 distinct CDR3 sequences listed, 17% are singletons. This sample comprised PBMCs, obtained roughly 5 days after the first yellow fever vaccination. Receptors originate from a man younger than 30 who received the YFV17D yellow fever vaccine. The conserved cysteine and the conserved F or W are not part of the CDR3 here. Each record gives: V gene, CDR3 protein.

TRBV6-2/TRBV6-3 ASSFTGGLNTGELF
TRBV20-1 SARTLGGTQY
TRBV12-3/TRBV12-4 ASRHASGYGYT
TRBV4-1 ASSQGLGGGWYEQY
TRBV20-1 SASTGTGDEKLF
TRBV12-5 ASGAPLAGGLRRSNEQF
TRBV7-9 ASSLVGPSSYNEQF
TRBV18 ASSPPAGAGELF
TRBV6-1 ASSGPGVGMNTEAF
TRBV7-7 ASSLAPGEYNEQF
TRBV29-1 SVEAKGMTDTQY
TRBV6-1 ASNNQGADGANVLT